Listed below are T cell receptor beta chains from one sample, sequenced in a study of T cells in tuberculosis. Here immunoSEQ multiplex PCR was the method, and the copy in TCRdb shows in-frame clones only, minus some. Of tens of thousands of clones detected, approximately 91% appear once; the ten largest clones hold about 1.9%. Sequencing used CD1b-GMM tetramer-negative cells sorted from PBMCs. The receptors here all came from an adult woman with latent tuberculosis. Each CDR3 is given with its conserved first and last residue. A D gene is named only where the DNA matches it firmly. Size values are once, few and many counts, or a class for expanded clones, and some rows have none.

>TRBJ2-7|NA|TRBV7-2|TRBD2
CASGGGLNEQYF
TGTGCTAGCGGGGGGGGGTTGAACGAGCAGTACTTC
>TRBJ1-1|NA|TRBV5-1|NA
CASSFTLTGEAFF
TGCGCCAGCAGCTTTACCCTAACAGGGGAAGCTTTCTTT
>TRBJ1-4|NA|TRBV6-6|TRBD1
CASRWDRNEKLFF
TGTGCCAGCAGATGGGACAGAAATGAAAAACTGTTTTTT
>TRBJ2-7|NA|TRBV6-5|TRBD1
CASKPGTAIYEQYF
TGTGCCAGCAAGCCCGGGACAGCCATTTACGAGCAGTACTTC
>TRBJ1-2|NA|TRBV7-2|TRBD1
CASSLGTGGNYGYTF
TGTGCCAGCAGCTTAGGCACAGGGGGAAACTATGGCTACACCTTC
>TRBJ1-2|NA|TRBV7-2|NA
CASSLFGEAYGYTF
TGTGCCAGCAGCTTGTTTGGGGAGGCCTATGGCTACACCTTC
>TRBJ2-2|NA|TRBV2|NA
CASSQGTSGTGELFF
TGTGCCAGCAGTCAGGGGACGTCGGGCACCGGGGAGCTGTTTTTT
>TRBJ1-2|NA|TRBV5-6|NA
CASSPRFDRLYGYTF
TGTGCCAGCAGCCCCCGTTTTGACAGGCTCTATGGCTACACCTTC
>TRBJ1-4|NA|TRBV9|NA
CASSAPQGLNEKLFF
TGTGCCAGCAGCGCCCCACAGGGTTTGAATGAAAAACTGTTTTTT
>TRBJ1-2|NA|TRBV6-5|NA
CASSFLGGTNYGYTF
TGTGCCAGCAGTTTCCTGGGGGGGACTAACTATGGCTACACCTTC
>TRBJ1-2|NA|TRBV7-2|NA
CASSLVFGAGADGYTF
TGTGCCAGCAGCTTAGTATTTGGCGCGGGGGCGGATGGCTACACCTTC
>TRBJ1-3|NA|TRBV6-1|NA
CASSSREASGNTTYF
TGTGCCAGCAGTTCCAGGGAGGCGTCTGGAAACACCACATATTTT
>TRBJ2-3|NA|TRBV7-9|TRBD2
CASSRGSGGDTQYF
TGTGCCAGCAGTCGTGGTAGCGGGGGAGATACGCAGTATTTT
>TRBJ1-2|NA|TRBV6-6|NA
CASSPYSLGIYYGYTF
TGTGCCAGCAGTCCCTATAGTCTCGGGATTTACTATGGCTACACCTTC
>TRBJ2-7|NA|TRBV5-1|TRBD1
CASSQSGGVYEQYF
TGCGCCAGCAGCCAATCAGGGGGCGTCTACGAGCAGTACTTC
>TRBJ2-1|NA|TRBV4-2|NA
CASSQDGGWNEQFF
TGTGCCAGCAGCCAAGATGGGGGGTGGAATGAGCAGTTCTTC
>TRBJ2-2|NA|TRBV7-9|TRBD1
CASSLPGQKNTGELFF
TGTGCCAGCAGCCTACCGGGACAGAAGAACACCGGGGAGCTGTTTTTT
>TRBJ1-2|NA|TRBV5-4|NA
CASSLYQGILVSNGYTF
TGTGCCAGCAGCTTGTACCAGGGGATACTAGTGTCGAATGGCTACACCTTC
>TRBJ2-3|once|TRBV5-4|TRBD2
CASTPSGGLDTQYF
TGTGCCAGCACCCCTAGCGGGGGGCTGGATACGCAGTATTTT
>TRBJ2-3|once|TRBV10-3|TRBD1
CAISGRGQVSTDTQYF
TGTGCCATCAGTGGTCGGGGACAGGTTAGCACAGATACGCAGTATTTT
>TRBJ2-5|NA|TRBV6-5|NA
CASSSDWIRQETQYF
TGTGCCAGCAGTTCCGACTGGATTCGGCAAGAGACCCAGTACTTC
>TRBJ2-1|NA|TRBV18|TRBD2
CASSPRTSGGAGNEQFF
TGTGCCAGCTCCCCCAGGACTAGCGGGGGGGCCGGCAATGAGCAGTTCTTC
>TRBJ2-2|NA|TRBV7-3|TRBD1
CASSSPGQGGDTGELFF
TGTGCCAGCAGCTCCCCGGGACAGGGTGGGGACACCGGGGAGCTGTTTTTT
>TRBJ1-4|NA|TRBV6-4|NA
CASSDSGVGSPLFF
TGTGCCAGCAGTGACTCGGGGGTCGGGAGCCCTTTGTTTTTT
>TRBJ2-3|NA|TRBV11-3|NA
CASSHPGNTQYF
TGTGCCAGCAGCCATCCGGGGAATACGCAGTATTTT
>TRBJ2-2|once|TRBV30|TRBD1
CAWGSLPGQGVQNTGELFF
TGTGCCTGGGGGTCCCTCCCGGGACAGGGAGTTCAGAACACCGGGGAGCTGTTTTTT
>TRBJ1-6|NA|TRBV6-1|NA
CASSERDSIYNSPLHF
TGTGCCAGCAGTGAAAGGGACTCAATCTATAATTCACCCCTCCACTTT
>TRBJ2-1|NA|TRBV6-1|NA
CASSEGNQALSYNEQFF
TGTGCCAGCAGTGAAGGAAATCAGGCCCTCTCCTACAATGAGCAGTTCTTC
>TRBJ1-1|NA|TRBV4-1|TRBD1
CASSHPGGQGDTEAFF
TGCGCCAGCAGCCATCCCGGGGGACAGGGGGACACTGAAGCTTTCTTT
>TRBJ2-2|NA|TRBV4-3|NA
CASSETGWGTGELFF
TGCGCCAGCAGCGAGACAGGCTGGGGCACCGGGGAGCTGTTTTTT
>TRBJ1-2|NA|TRBV30|NA
CVAGAGSGAYGYTF
TGTGTCGCCGGGGCGGGGTCTGGCGCCTATGGCTACACCTTC
>TRBJ1-5|NA|TRBV6-6|TRBD1
CASSSHLGTANQPQHF
TGTGCCAGCAGCTCCCACCTCGGGACAGCTAATCAGCCCCAGCATTTT
>TRBJ2-3|NA|TRBV6-1|TRBD2
CAGKSGGGTDTQYF
TGTGCCGGTAAAAGCGGGGGGGGCACAGATACGCAGTATTTT
>TRBJ1-2|NA|TRBV4-1|NA
CASSQASAGRRNYGYTF
TGCGCCAGCAGCCAAGCTTCGGCAGGGCGACGGAACTATGGCTACACCTTC
>TRBJ1-2|NA|TRBV6-1|NA
CASSENDSPNYGYTF
TGTGCCAGCAGTGAAAACGACAGCCCTAACTATGGCTACACCTTC
>TRBJ1-4|NA|TRBV5-6|NA
CASSLAGVSTEKLFF
TGTGCCAGCAGCTTGGCGGGGGTGTCGACTGAAAAACTGTTTTTT
>TRBJ2-5|NA|TRBV28|NA
CASSPDGYQETQYF
TGTGCCAGCAGCCCAGACGGGTACCAAGAGACCCAGTACTTC
>TRBJ2-5|NA|TRBV9|TRBD2
CASSASGTTKETQYF
TGTGCCAGCAGCGCCTCCGGGACTACTAAAGAGACCCAGTACTTC
>TRBJ1-1|NA|TRBV2|NA
CASEGGSTEAFF
TGTGCCAGTGAAGGAGGGAGCACTGAAGCTTTCTTT
>TRBJ2-5|NA|TRBV7-2|NA
CASNARGLTGRETQYF
TGTGCCAGCAACGCAAGGGGATTAACAGGGAGAGAGACCCAGTACTTC
>TRBJ2-1|NA|TRBV19|NA
CASRKKGQDEQFF
TGTGCCAGTAGAAAAAAGGGACAAGATGAGCAGTTCTTC
>TRBJ1-4|NA|TRBV18|NA
CASSQERATNEKLFF
TGTGCCAGCTCTCAAGAGCGAGCAACTAATGAAAAACTGTTTTTT
>TRBJ1-6|once|TRBV2|NA
CASSSKNNSPLHF
TGTGCCAGCAGTTCAAAAAATAATTCACCCCTCCACTTT
>TRBJ2-7|NA|TRBV4-1|TRBD1
CASSQEAGGYEQYF
TGCGCCAGCAGCCAAGAAGCAGGGGGCTACGAGCAGTACTTC
>TRBJ2-3|NA|TRBV19|NA
CASNPGGHTDTQYF
TGTGCCAGTAACCCGGGGGGCCACACAGATACGCAGTATTTT
>TRBJ2-1|NA|TRBV5-1|NA
CASSLDPSGLNEQFF
TGCGCCAGCAGCTTGGACCCATCGGGTCTTAATGAGCAGTTCTTC
>TRBJ1-3|NA|TRBV9|NA
CASSVGDTSGNTIYF
TGTGCCAGCAGCGTAGGGGACACCTCTGGAAACACCATATATTTT
>TRBJ1-2|NA|TRBV19|NA
CASSNSGVGYTF
TGTGCCAGTAGTAACTCAGGGGTCGGCTACACCTTC
>TRBJ1-2|once|TRBV4-2|NA
CASERVPNYGYTF
TGTGCCAGCGAGCGCGTCCCTAACTATGGCTACACCTTC
>TRBJ1-2|NA|TRBV21-1|NA
CASSKVQGAAFLYGYTF
TGTGCCAGCAGCAAAGTTCAGGGGGCGGCTTTCCTCTATGGCTACACCTTC
>TRBJ2-3|NA|TRBV2|NA
CASRRLGISHSTDTQYF
TGTGCCAGCAGGAGGTTGGGTATATCTCATAGCACAGATACGCAGTATTTT
>TRBJ2-5|NA|TRBV5-4|TRBD1
CASSLARGKIRETQYF
TGTGCCAGCAGCTTGGCCAGGGGGAAAATTAGAGAGACCCAGTACTTC
>TRBJ2-6|NA|TRBV9|NA
CASSVNPQGMGANVLTF
TGTGCCAGCAGCGTAAACCCACAGGGCATGGGGGCCAACGTCCTGACTTTC